The 27 T cell receptor beta chains below were found in one sample sequenced in a study of blood T cells in healthy people across ages. Combining a sample-barcoded 5' primer with a J-beta primer mix, a second PCR ran for roughly 6 to 12 cycles. TCRdb itself ran the 5' RACE reads through MiXCR, one entry per CDR3 protein. This sample has more than 750,000 distinct CDR3 sequences, with about 27% found just once. These records were also assigned to another study, of T cells of mothers and their children.

The sequencing input was blood. These receptors all come from a woman aged 40 to 55 in good health.

The CDR3 loop is CASSLARLAGEVYNEQFF. CDR3 bases: TGTGCCAGCAGCTTGGCCCGACTAGCGGGGGAGGTCTACAATGAGCAGTTCTTC. The V gene is TRBV5-6, the J gene TRBJ2-1; TRBD2 matches 12 bases. Germline V gene sequence: CDR1 SGHDT, CDR2 YYEEEE. V gave up 0 bases and J gave up 3 bases; unmatched junction bases: 7. This CDR3 comprises 18 residues.

The rearrangement uses TRBV29-1 and TRBJ2-2; D is tentatively TRBD1 or TRBD2 (5 bases each). The length of the CDR3 is 12 residues. Trimming removed 4 bases at V and 6 bases at J, with 9 bases between. CDR1 SQVTM and CDR2 ANQGSEA come from the germline V gene. The CDR3 protein is CSVGGWPGELFF. The CDR3 nucleotides read TGCAGCGTTGGGGGGTGGCCCGGGGAGCTGTTTTTT.

This clonotype has a count of ten or more. The V call is TRBV7-6, the J call TRBJ2-7; the D is unclear. Deletions cut 4 bases from V and 10 bases from J, with 17 bases between. Per germline, CDR1 SGHVS and CDR2 FNYEAQ. This CDR3 is 13 amino acids long. CDR3 protein: CASSSTLGRVQYF. For the CDR3, the DNA is TGTGCCAGCAGCTCAACACTGGGAAGGGTTCAGTACTTC.

V gene TRBV4-3 combines with J gene TRBJ2-1, with a tentative D call TRBD2 (6 bases). Germline lookup yields CDR1 LGHNA and CDR2 YSLEER. V was cut by 0 bases and J by 4 bases, with 13 bases left in between. This CDR3 spans 16 amino acids. CDR3 residues: CASSQEPGLLYNEQFF. The CDR3, as DNA: TGCGCCAGCAGCCAAGAACCGGGACTCTTGTACAATGAGCAGTTCTTC.

This clonotype showed up just once. Without the conserved terminal phenylalanine or tryptophan, this CDR3 likely stems from a read error. V is TRBV15 and J is TRBJ1-2; D perhaps matches TRBD1 (5 bases). The CDR3 is 15 amino acids. The germline gives CDR1 LNHNV, CDR2 YYDKDF (reference sequence). V lost 3 bases to trimming and J lost 3 bases, with 14 bases between them. CDR3 sequence: CATSRGVMAHYGYTC. CDR3 nucleotide sequence: TGTGCCACCAGCAGGGGGGTGATGGCCCACTATGGCTACACCTGC.

Here the CDR3 DNA reads TGTGCCAGCTCAAAGGAACAGAACACTGAAGCTTTCTTT. As protein: CASSKEQNTEAFF. The chain links TRBV18 to TRBJ1-1; the D is unclear. V was pared by 5 bases and J by 1 base, with 8 bases between. The CDR3 runs to 13 residues. Per germline, CDR1 KGHSH and CDR2 LQKENI.

This clonotype showed up just a few times. The V and J genes are TRBV7-8 and TRBJ1-5, with a possible D match to TRBD1 (5 bases). The germline gives CDR1 SGHVS, CDR2 FQNEAQ. This CDR3 region has 14 residues. V was pared by 3 bases and J by 5 bases, with 11 bases between. The CDR3 here is CASSFGRADQPQHF. The CDR3 DNA sequence: TGTGCCAGCAGCTTTGGCAGGGCTGATCAGCCCCAGCATTTT.

This chain uses TRBV4-2 with TRBJ1-2; perhaps TRBD1 as D (5 bases). This CDR3 region has 16 residues. CDR1 is LGHNA, CDR2 YNFKEQ, per germline. V lost 0 bases to trimming and J lost 3 bases, with 14 bases between them. The CDR3 coding sequence is TGTGCCAGCAGCCAAGAACCCACGGGGGGTTACTATGGCTACACCTTC. This gives the protein CASSQEPTGGYYGYTF.

The chain's CDR3 is CASRGPRQETQYF. The CDR3 bases are TGTGCCAGTAGGGGACCGAGGCAAGAGACCCAGTACTTC. V is TRBV19 and J is TRBJ2-5, with D perhaps assigned TRBD1 or TRBD2 (5 bases each). Germline loops: CDR1 LNHDA, CDR2 SQIVND (reference sequence). The CDR3 spans 13 residues. Trimming shortened V by 6 bases and J by 2 bases, and 10 bases separated the two germline ends.

The chain has TRBV7-2 and TRBJ2-1; TRBD2 matches at 9 bases. The junction had 6 bases not matched to a gene; V was cut back by 1 base and J by 5 bases. CDR3 size: 16 residues. The germline CDR1 and CDR2 sequences are SGHTA and FQGNSA. This CDR3 is CASSLGVSGGNNEQFF. The CDR3 region has the DNA TGTGCCAGCAGCTTAGGAGTAAGCGGGGGGAACAATGAGCAGTTCTTC.

This chain joins TRBV19 and TRBJ2-7; 12 bases fit TRBD2. This CDR3 comprises 15 residues. J was trimmed by 7 bases and V by 4 bases; bases with no gene match: 8. The germline V gene encodes CDR1 LNHDA and CDR2 SQIVND (reference sequence). The CDR3 DNA is TGTGCCAGTAGTAAAGGACTAGCGGGGTACAATGAGCAGTACTTC. This gives the protein CASSKGLAGYNEQYF.

The rearrangement links TRBV15 to TRBJ1-2; 7 bases align to TRBD1. The CDR3 has 14 amino acids. With V trimmed by 0 bases and J by 4 bases, 2 bases remained unmatched. Germline V gene lookup returns CDR1 LNHNV and CDR2 YYDKDF (reference sequence). The CDR3: CATSRETGLYGYTF. CDR3 in DNA: TGTGCCACCAGCAGAGAGACAGGGCTCTATGGCTACACCTTC.

The chain carries TRBV9 and TRBJ1-2; tentative D call: TRBD1 (5 bases). This CDR3 is built from 14 residues. Germline loops: CDR1 SGDLS, CDR2 YYNGEE. Trimming cost V 0 bases and J 5 bases, with 11 bases left between them. The CDR3 loop reads CASSVDDSFYGYTF. The CDR3 nucleotides read TGTGCCAGCAGCGTAGACGACAGTTTTTATGGCTACACCTTC.

Of note for this clonotype: A single base separates this from a much larger clone, so it may be a read error. V and J are TRBV10-3 and TRBJ2-5; D not resolved. The V gene lost 8 bases and the J gene lost 2 bases, with 12 bases spanning the gap. The germline V gene has CDR1 ENHRY and CDR2 SYGVKD. This CDR3 has 13 residues. The CDR3 nucleotides are TGTGCCATCGGTCCAGATAGTCAAGAGACCCAGTACTTC. Its protein product is CAIGPDSQETQYF.

This clonotype was observed many times. The V and J genes are TRBV6-4 and TRBJ1-2, with a weak D call TRBD1 (5 bases). Between the trimmed V and J ends, which lost 7 bases and 8 bases, there was a span of 20 bases. The CDR3 contains 14 residues. The germline gives CDR1 MRHNA, CDR2 SNTAGT. CDR3 sequence reads: CASNPTVGGGGYTF. The CDR3 nucleotides read TGTGCCAGCAATCCGACAGTCGGAGGAGGGGGCTACACCTTC.

This chain links TRBV20-1 with TRBJ1-4; tentatively, D is TRBD1 (5 bases). The germline CDR1 and CDR2 sequences are DFQATT and SNEGSKA (reference sequence). The CDR3 runs 15 residues. Trimming removed 0 bases from V and 2 bases from J, with 10 bases in between. The CDR3 DNA follows: TGCAGTGCTAGAGATCTGGGGGGGACTAATGAAAAACTGTTTTTT. Its protein product is CSARDLGGTNEKLFF.

This clonotype was detected ten times or more. The chain combines TRBV20-1 with TRBJ2-1, with D possibly being TRBD1 or TRBD2 (7 bases each). The CDR3 extends over 15 amino acids. Germline values: CDR1 DFQATT, CDR2 SNEGSKA (reference sequence). The V end was cut by 6 bases, the J end by 8 bases, with 23 bases between. CDR3 region: CSANVVEGAGDEQFF. The CDR3 nucleotides are TGCAGTGCGAATGTCGTCGAGGGGGCGGGGGATGAGCAGTTCTTC.

J is TRBJ2-3 and V is TRBV10-3; D not certain. The CDR3 is made up of 15 amino acids. The germline CDR1 and CDR2 sequences are ENHRY and SYGVKD. Between the trimmed V and J ends, which lost 2 bases and 1 base, there was a span of 10 bases. CDR3 amino acids: CAISESQAGTDTQYF. The CDR3 coding sequence is TGTGCCATCAGTGAGAGTCAGGCGGGCACAGATACGCAGTATTTT.

The V call is TRBV7-9, the J call TRBJ2-5; TRBD2 matches at 13 bases. The DNA end favors TRBJ2-1, so the J call may be wrong. Germline assignment: CDR1 SEHNR and CDR2 FQNEAQ (reference sequence). The CDR3 loop spans 15 amino acids. CDR3 nucleotides: TGTGCCAGCAGCTTGACTAGCGGGGGGCAAGAGACCCAGTTCTTC. This gives the protein CASSLTSGGQETQFF.

The rearrangement joins TRBV7-9 to TRBJ2-1; unclear D gene. Germline CDR1 and CDR2: SEHNR and FQNEAQ (reference sequence). V lost 0 bases and J 0 bases, leaving 6 bases between the germline ends. The CDR3 contains 15 residues. The CDR3 here is CASSLASYSYNEQFF. The CDR3 DNA is TGTGCCAGCAGCTTAGCTAGTTACTCCTACAATGAGCAGTTCTTC.

This rearrangement joins TRBV5-1 to TRBJ2-3; TRBD2 might be the D (6 bases). The germline CDR1 and CDR2 sequences are SGHRS and YFSETQ. V lost 4 bases and J 7 bases, leaving 16 bases between the germline ends. This CDR3 comprises 14 residues. The CDR3 reads CASSGAPGRNTQYF. The CDR3 nucleotides read TGCGCCAGCAGCGGAGCCCCCGGGAGAAATACGCAGTATTTT.

The chain uses TRBV5-6 and TRBJ1-1, with D unclear. Germline CDR1 and CDR2: SGHDT and YYEEEE. This CDR3 comprises 14 residues. Deletions cut 0 bases from V and 6 bases from J, with 12 bases between. The CDR3 DNA follows: TGTGCCAGCAGCTTGGTAGCCCAGCACGCTGAAGCTTTCTTT. This encodes CASSLVAQHAEAFF.

This rearrangement joins TRBV6-5 to TRBJ2-7, with 8 positions matching TRBD1. Germline values: CDR1 MNHEY, CDR2 SVGAGI. With V trimmed by 2 bases and J by 2 bases, 14 bases remained unmatched. This CDR3 has 18 amino acids. CDR3 region: CASSYPKRQGTETYEQYF. DNA of the CDR3: TGTGCCAGCAGTTACCCGAAACGACAGGGGACGGAGACCTACGAGCAGTACTTC.

Relative to its sample, this clonotype is medium-sized (0.01 to 0.1%). The DNA for the CDR3 is TGTGCCAGCAGCCGACTCTCTGGGGCCAACGTCCTGACTTTC. Its translation: CASSRLSGANVLTF. The rearrangement joins TRBV2 to TRBJ2-6; no clear D gene. The length of the CDR3 is 14 residues. Germline V gives CDR1 SNHLY, CDR2 FYNNEI. The V gene lost 6 bases and the J gene lost 0 bases, with 6 bases spanning the gap.

The table lists this clonotype with a few counts. The genes are TRBV27 and TRBJ1-1; D not certain. Germline assignment: CDR1 MNHEY and CDR2 SMNVEV (reference sequence). The V and J ends lost 0 bases and 1 base respectively, with 9 bases between them. The CDR3 runs to 15 residues. CDR3 residues: CASSLSSGSNTEAFF. Here the CDR3 DNA reads TGTGCCAGCAGTTTATCGTCAGGCTCGAACACTGAAGCTTTCTTT.

The DNA of the CDR3 is TGCGCCAGCAGCCGCATGGAAAAACTGTTTTTT. It specifies CASSRMEKLFF. The chain employs TRBV4-1 and TRBJ1-4; D gene unclear. Germline V gene sequence: CDR1 MGHRA, CDR2 YSYEKL. The V gene lost 4 bases and the J gene lost 8 bases, with 5 bases spanning the gap. The CDR3 runs 11 residues.

The CDR3 nucleotides read TGTGCCAGCAGTTCCTCCGGGACCGGGGGAGAGACCCAGTACTTC. Its translation is CASSSSGTGGETQYF. The rearrangement links TRBV28 to TRBJ2-7; possibly TRBD2 for D (6 bases). The end of the DNA aligns better with TRBJ2-5, so the J call may be wrong. The CDR3 extends over 15 amino acids. CDR1 is MDHEN, CDR2 SYDVKM, per germline.